The rows below give T cell receptor beta chains drawn from one sample of a study of regulatory T cells in long-lasting Graves disease. One entry per CDR3 protein results from TCRdb running MiXCR on the multiplex PCR reads. The sample holds about 210,000 distinct CDR3 sequences, roughly 19% seen once. The same data also went into a second study, on T cells in Graves' hyperthyroidism and ophthalmopathy.

Sequencing was performed on peripheral blood mononuclear cells (PBMCs), taken at new diagnosis, from a patient treated with antithyroid drugs. The receptor set was obtained from a woman aged 30 to 39 with Graves disease. Each CDR3 is given with its conserved first and last residue. The order of the fields is J gene, V gene, D gene, clone size, CDR3 protein, CDR3 DNA. The D gene is left open where the match is weak. The listing skips clone size in some rows; elsewhere it reads once, few, many or a size class.

j_call: TRBJ1-1; v_call: TRBV10-3; d_call: TRBD1; clone_size: NA; cdr3_aa: CAIRATGATEAFF; cdr3_nt: TGTGCCATCAGGGCGACAGGGGCCACTGAAGCTTTCTTT
j_call: TRBJ1-2; v_call: TRBV30; d_call: NA; clone_size: many; cdr3_aa: CAWSVQRAGTPIANYGYTF; cdr3_nt: TGTGCCTGGAGTGTACAAAGGGCCGGGACCCCGATAGCTAACTATGGCTACACCTTC
j_call: TRBJ2-1; v_call: TRBV5-6; d_call: NA; clone_size: NA; cdr3_aa: CASSLVRVGANEQFF; cdr3_nt: TGTGCCAGCAGCTTGGTCAGGGTTGGAGCTAATGAGCAGTTCTTC
j_call: TRBJ1-2; v_call: TRBV20-1; d_call: TRBD1; clone_size: NA; cdr3_aa: CSARDPGQGAYGYTF; cdr3_nt: TGCAGTGCTAGAGACCCGGGACAGGGCGCCTATGGCTACACCTTC
j_call: TRBJ1-1; v_call: TRBV28; d_call: NA; clone_size: many; cdr3_aa: CASSEVLGNTEAFF; cdr3_nt: TGTGCCAGCAGTGAAGTACTGGGGAACACTGAAGCTTTCTTT
j_call: TRBJ1-6; v_call: TRBV28; d_call: TRBD1; clone_size: many; cdr3_aa: CASRTGTGGVVRNSPLHF; cdr3_nt: TGTGCCAGCAGGACCGGGACAGGGGGCGTCGTCCGAAATTCACCCCTCCACTTT
j_call: TRBJ2-3; v_call: TRBV6-2/TRBV6-3; d_call: NA; clone_size: many; cdr3_aa: CASSDSRILHTDTQYF; cdr3_nt: TGTGCCAGCAGTGACAGCCGAATTCTCCACACAGATACGCAGTATTTT
j_call: TRBJ2-3; v_call: TRBV24-1; d_call: TRBD2; clone_size: many; cdr3_aa: CATSDPTSHHPDTQYF; cdr3_nt: TGTGCCACCAGTGATCCGACTAGCCATCATCCAGATACGCAGTATTTT
j_call: TRBJ1-1; v_call: TRBV18; d_call: NA; clone_size: many; cdr3_aa: CASSPLGENTEAFF; cdr3_nt: TGTGCCAGCTCACCTTTGGGGGAGAACACTGAAGCTTTCTTT
j_call: TRBJ1-5; v_call: TRBV6-2/TRBV6-3; d_call: NA; clone_size: many; cdr3_aa: CASDRTGGQPQHF; cdr3_nt: TGTGCCAGCGACCGAACAGGTGGTCAGCCCCAGCATTTT
j_call: TRBJ1-6; v_call: TRBV9; d_call: NA; clone_size: few; cdr3_aa: CASSVTGLGNSPLHF; cdr3_nt: TGTGCCAGCAGCGTAACGGGTTTGGGGAATTCACCCCTCCACTTT
j_call: TRBJ2-7; v_call: TRBV18; d_call: TRBD1; clone_size: few; cdr3_aa: CASSPGEGGTYEQYF; cdr3_nt: TGTGCCAGCTCACCCGGGGAAGGGGGCACCTACGAGCAGTACTTC
j_call: TRBJ2-7; v_call: TRBV28; d_call: NA; clone_size: many; cdr3_aa: CASRQTSSASSYEQYF; cdr3_nt: TGTGCCAGCAGGCAAACTTCTAGCGCAAGCTCCTACGAGCAGTACTTC
j_call: TRBJ2-1; v_call: TRBV27; d_call: NA; clone_size: NA; cdr3_aa: CASSFNLRGNEQFF; cdr3_nt: TGTGCCAGCAGTTTTAACCTTCGGGGGAATGAGCAGTTCTTC
j_call: TRBJ1-5; v_call: TRBV7-2; d_call: NA; clone_size: NA; cdr3_aa: CASSLGAGYSNQPQHF; cdr3_nt: TGTGCCAGCAGCTTAGGCGCGGGGTATAGCAATCAGCCCCAGCATTTT
j_call: TRBJ2-1; v_call: TRBV14; d_call: NA; clone_size: many; cdr3_aa: CASSQRSNEQFF; cdr3_nt: TGTGCCAGCAGCCAAAGGAGTAATGAGCAGTTCTTC
j_call: TRBJ1-6; v_call: TRBV6-1; d_call: NA; clone_size: NA; cdr3_aa: CASSPKGDPSPLHF; cdr3_nt: TGTGCCAGCAGTCCCAAAGGGGACCCTTCACCCCTCCACTTT
j_call: TRBJ1-5; v_call: TRBV20-1; d_call: TRBD1; clone_size: NA; cdr3_aa: CSAEPGQGSQPQHF; cdr3_nt: TGCAGTGCGGAACCGGGACAGGGTAGTCAGCCCCAGCATTTT
j_call: TRBJ1-4; v_call: TRBV12-3/TRBV12-4; d_call: NA; clone_size: NA; cdr3_aa: CASTQREAALNEKLFF; cdr3_nt: TGTGCCAGCACCCAGCGGGAGGCAGCCCTTAATGAAAAACTGTTTTTT
j_call: TRBJ2-3; v_call: TRBV25-1; d_call: TRBD2; clone_size: NA; cdr3_aa: CASSERLAGVDTQYF; cdr3_nt: TGTGCCAGCAGTGAAAGACTAGCGGGAGTTGATACGCAGTATTTT
j_call: TRBJ2-1; v_call: TRBV27; d_call: NA; clone_size: many; cdr3_aa: CASSPGGDYNEQFF; cdr3_nt: TGTGCCAGCAGTCCAGGGGGGGATTACAATGAGCAGTTCTTC
j_call: TRBJ1-5; v_call: TRBV6-1; d_call: NA; clone_size: NA; cdr3_aa: CASSQPGRAQPQHF; cdr3_nt: TGTGCCAGCAGTCAGCCAGGCCGGGCTCAGCCCCAGCATTTT
j_call: TRBJ2-7; v_call: TRBV11-2; d_call: NA; clone_size: once; cdr3_aa: CASGSVRGYEQYF; cdr3_nt: TGTGCCAGCGGGTCCGTTCGGGGCTACGAGCAGTACTTC
j_call: TRBJ2-4; v_call: TRBV5-1; d_call: NA; clone_size: many; cdr3_aa: CASSEKNIQYF; cdr3_nt: TGCGCCAGCAGCGAAAAAAACATTCAGTACTTC
j_call: TRBJ2-5; v_call: TRBV12-5; d_call: NA; clone_size: many; cdr3_aa: CASGGRRQQETQYF; cdr3_nt: TGTGCTAGTGGCGGCCGCCGACAGCAAGAGACCCAGTACTTC
j_call: TRBJ2-6; v_call: TRBV27; d_call: NA; clone_size: few; cdr3_aa: CASSLMYSGANVLTF; cdr3_nt: TGTGCCAGCAGTCTGATGTACTCTGGGGCCAACGTCCTGACTTTC
j_call: TRBJ2-7; v_call: TRBV2; d_call: TRBD1; clone_size: many; cdr3_aa: CASSEGGTGIYEQYF; cdr3_nt: TGTGCCAGCAGTGAAGGTGGGACAGGGATTTACGAGCAGTACTTC
j_call: TRBJ2-3; v_call: TRBV19; d_call: NA; clone_size: NA; cdr3_aa: CASSIQLARSDTDTQYF; cdr3_nt: TGTGCCAGTAGTATACAGCTCGCCAGGAGCGACACAGATACGCAGTATTTT
j_call: TRBJ2-7; v_call: TRBV19; d_call: TRBD1; clone_size: NA; cdr3_aa: CASSLLLGTVTYEQYF; cdr3_nt: TGTGCCAGTAGTCTACTCCTCGGGACAGTAACCTACGAGCAGTACTTC
j_call: TRBJ2-7; v_call: TRBV7-3; d_call: NA; clone_size: many; cdr3_aa: CASASGAGPTLPEQYF; cdr3_nt: TGTGCCAGCGCCTCGGGAGCCGGGCCTACCCTGCCCGAGCAGTACTTC
j_call: TRBJ2-5; v_call: TRBV3-1; d_call: NA; clone_size: many; cdr3_aa: CASSQDTAGETQYF; cdr3_nt: TGTGCCAGCAGCCAAGACACGGCGGGAGAGACCCAGTACTTC
j_call: TRBJ2-5; v_call: TRBV7-7; d_call: TRBD2; clone_size: NA; cdr3_aa: CASREGTSGEETQYF; cdr3_nt: TGTGCTAGCAGGGAGGGGACTAGCGGAGAAGAGACCCAGTACTTC
j_call: TRBJ2-1; v_call: TRBV7-3; d_call: TRBD2; clone_size: NA; cdr3_aa: CASSSPTSGSYNEQFF; cdr3_nt: TGTGCCAGCAGTTCCCCTACTAGCGGCTCCTACAATGAGCAGTTCTTC
j_call: TRBJ1-4; v_call: TRBV7-6; d_call: NA; clone_size: many; cdr3_aa: CASSLGSGISEKLFF; cdr3_nt: TGTGCCAGCAGCTTAGGTTCAGGGATATCTGAAAAACTGTTTTTT
j_call: TRBJ2-1; v_call: TRBV19; d_call: NA; clone_size: NA; cdr3_aa: CASSMRRYNEQFF; cdr3_nt: TGTGCCAGTAGTATGCGACGCTACAATGAGCAGTTCTTC
j_call: TRBJ2-7; v_call: TRBV28; d_call: TRBD1; clone_size: NA; cdr3_aa: CASRRTGTKSPNF; cdr3_nt: TGTGCCAGCAGACGGACAGGGACAAAGTCTCCGAACTTC
j_call: TRBJ1-1; v_call: TRBV15; d_call: NA; clone_size: many; cdr3_aa: CATSRDRVTEAFF; cdr3_nt: TGTGCCACCAGCAGAGATCGGGTCACTGAAGCTTTCTTT
j_call: TRBJ2-3; v_call: TRBV28; d_call: NA; clone_size: many; cdr3_aa: CASSPIPGTPTDTQYF; cdr3_nt: TGTGCCAGCAGTCCTATCCCCGGGACTCCCACAGATACGCAGTATTTT
j_call: TRBJ1-5; v_call: TRBV27; d_call: NA; clone_size: many; cdr3_aa: CASSLSKYGYSNQPQHF; cdr3_nt: TGTGCCAGCAGTTTATCGAAGTACGGATATAGCAATCAGCCCCAGCATTTT
j_call: TRBJ2-3; v_call: TRBV6-2/TRBV6-3; d_call: NA; clone_size: many; cdr3_aa: CASSSQGRDTQYF; cdr3_nt: TGTGCCAGCAGCTCGCAGGGGCGGGATACGCAGTATTTT
j_call: TRBJ2-1; v_call: TRBV29-1; d_call: TRBD2; clone_size: NA; cdr3_aa: CSVTASGRLYEQFF; cdr3_nt: TGCAGCGTTACCGCGAGCGGGAGGTTGTATGAGCAGTTCTTC
j_call: TRBJ1-1; v_call: TRBV2; d_call: NA; clone_size: many; cdr3_aa: CASSEPFGKGSPEAFF; cdr3_nt: TGTGCCAGCAGTGAACCCTTTGGCAAGGGGAGTCCTGAAGCTTTCTTT
j_call: TRBJ1-2; v_call: TRBV28; d_call: TRBD1; clone_size: many; cdr3_aa: CASSRDSTNYGYTF; cdr3_nt: TGTGCCAGCAGCCGGGACAGCACTAACTATGGCTACACCTTC
j_call: TRBJ1-6; v_call: TRBV19; d_call: TRBD1; clone_size: many; cdr3_aa: CASRLTGANSPLHF; cdr3_nt: TGTGCCAGTAGATTGACAGGGGCTAATTCACCCCTCCACTTT